The clone carrying this T cell receptor beta chain was picked up a small number of times. This entry belongs to a study of patients and donors after allogeneic stem cell transplantation. TCRdb processed the RT-PCR reads anew with MiXCR; each CDR3 protein has one entry. This table holds about a million distinct CDR3 sequences, around 17% found once. Sequencing input: blood, either unsorted or a sorted T cell fraction (not recorded which). The TCR sequence derives from a human donor who was either an allogeneic HSCT recipient or a stem cell or donor lymphocyte infusion donor (not recorded which). It is not recorded whose cells these are; they may come from a transplant donor.

The CDR3 coding sequence is TGTGCCAGCAGTACCGGACAGGTCCCCAACGAGCAGTACTTC. Amino acids: CASSTGQVPNEQYF. The J gene is TRBJ2-7, the V gene TRBV12-3 or TRBV12-4; 7 nucleotides agree with TRBD1. J lost 5 bases, V lost 5 bases, and 9 bases had no gene match. This CDR3 has 14 residues.